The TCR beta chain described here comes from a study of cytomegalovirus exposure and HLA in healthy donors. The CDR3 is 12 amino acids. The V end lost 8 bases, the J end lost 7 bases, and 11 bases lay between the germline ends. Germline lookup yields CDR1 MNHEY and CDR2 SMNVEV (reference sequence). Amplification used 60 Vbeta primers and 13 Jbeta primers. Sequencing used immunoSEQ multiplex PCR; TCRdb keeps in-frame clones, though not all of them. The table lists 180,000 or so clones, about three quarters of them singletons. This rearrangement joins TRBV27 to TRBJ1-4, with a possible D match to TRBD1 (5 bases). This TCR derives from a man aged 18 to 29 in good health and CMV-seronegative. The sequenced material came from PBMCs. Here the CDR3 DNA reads TGTGCCAGCGGGACTCTAGGTGAAAAACTGTTTTTT. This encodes CASGTLGEKLFF.